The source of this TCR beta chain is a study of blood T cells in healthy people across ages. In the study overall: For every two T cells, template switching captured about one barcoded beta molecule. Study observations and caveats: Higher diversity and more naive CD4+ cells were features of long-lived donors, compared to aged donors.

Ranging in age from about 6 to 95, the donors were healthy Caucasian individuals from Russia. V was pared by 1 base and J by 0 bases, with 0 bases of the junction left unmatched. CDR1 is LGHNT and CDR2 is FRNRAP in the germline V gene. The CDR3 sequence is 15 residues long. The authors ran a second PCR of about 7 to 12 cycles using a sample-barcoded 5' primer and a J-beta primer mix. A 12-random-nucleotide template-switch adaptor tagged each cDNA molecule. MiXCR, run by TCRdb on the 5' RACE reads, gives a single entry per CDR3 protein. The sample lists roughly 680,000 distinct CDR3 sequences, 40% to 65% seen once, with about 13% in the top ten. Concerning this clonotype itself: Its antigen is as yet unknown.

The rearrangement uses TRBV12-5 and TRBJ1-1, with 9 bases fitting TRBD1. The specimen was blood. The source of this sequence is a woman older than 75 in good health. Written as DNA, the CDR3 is TGTGCTAGTGGTTTGGGGACAGGGGTGAACACTGAAGCTTTCTTT. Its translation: CASGLGTGVNTEAFF.